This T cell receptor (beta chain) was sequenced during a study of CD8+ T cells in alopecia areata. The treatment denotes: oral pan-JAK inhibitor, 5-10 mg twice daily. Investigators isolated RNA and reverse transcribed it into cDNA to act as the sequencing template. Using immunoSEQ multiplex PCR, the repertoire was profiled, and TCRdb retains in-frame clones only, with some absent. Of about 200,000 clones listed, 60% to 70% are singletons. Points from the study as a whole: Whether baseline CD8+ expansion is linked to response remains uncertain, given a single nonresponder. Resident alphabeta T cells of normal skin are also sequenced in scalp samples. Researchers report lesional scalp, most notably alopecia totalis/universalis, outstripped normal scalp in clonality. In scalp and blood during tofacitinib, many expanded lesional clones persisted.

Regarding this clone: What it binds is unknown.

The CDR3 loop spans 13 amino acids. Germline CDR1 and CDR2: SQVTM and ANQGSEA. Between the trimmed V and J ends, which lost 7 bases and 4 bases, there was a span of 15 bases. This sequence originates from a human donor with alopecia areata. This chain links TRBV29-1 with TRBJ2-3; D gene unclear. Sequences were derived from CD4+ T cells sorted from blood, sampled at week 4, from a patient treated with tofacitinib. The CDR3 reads CSAESEVSDTQYF. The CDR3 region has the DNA TGCAGCGCAGAATCTGAGGTATCAGATACGCAGTATTTT.